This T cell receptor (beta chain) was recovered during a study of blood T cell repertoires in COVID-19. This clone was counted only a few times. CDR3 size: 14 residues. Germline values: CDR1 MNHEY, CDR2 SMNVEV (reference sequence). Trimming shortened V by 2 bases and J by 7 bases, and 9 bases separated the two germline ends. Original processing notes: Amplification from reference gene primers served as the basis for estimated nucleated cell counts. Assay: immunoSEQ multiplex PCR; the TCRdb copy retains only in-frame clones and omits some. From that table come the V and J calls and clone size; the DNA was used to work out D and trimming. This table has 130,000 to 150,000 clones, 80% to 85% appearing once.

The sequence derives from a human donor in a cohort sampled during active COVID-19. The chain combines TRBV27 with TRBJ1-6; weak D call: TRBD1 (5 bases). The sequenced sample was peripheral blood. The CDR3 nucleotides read TGTGCCAGCAGTTTAGGTCAGGGAAATTCACCCCTCCACTTT. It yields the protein CASSLGQGNSPLHF.